This T cell receptor (beta chain) was recovered during a study of cytomegalovirus exposure and HLA in healthy donors. The PCR made use of 60 Vbeta and 13 Jbeta primers. Clones were read by immunoSEQ multiplex PCR, and TCRdb kept only the in-frame ones, dropping some. The sample has 110,000 to 150,000 clones, 75% to 90% seen once. Germline V CDR1 and CDR2: ENHRY, SYGVKD. This CDR3 is 15 amino acids long. The J segment lost 6 bases and the V segment lost 0 bases, leaving 6 bases of the junction unmatched. J is TRBJ2-7 and V is TRBV10-3; the match to TRBD2 covers 9 bases. The sequencing sample was made of PBMCs. The sequence derives from a man aged 40-49 years in good health and CMV-seronegative. CDR3 nucleotide sequence: TGTGCCATCAGTGAGTCGCTTAGCGGGGGCTCCGAGCAGTACTTC. It encodes CAISESLSGGSEQYF.